Below, 16 T cell receptor beta chains from the same sample are listed, as sequenced in a study of blood T cells in healthy people across ages. Using a J-beta primer mix together with a sample-barcoded 5' primer, a second PCR was run for about 7 to 12 cycles. TCRdb ran MiXCR on the 5' RACE reads and lists one entry per CDR3 protein. The profile shows 1,300,000 or so distinct CDR3 sequences, approximately 59% of them singletons. Sequenced: blood. These receptors originate from a man in his late teens or twenties in good health.

The chain combines TRBV27 with TRBJ1-2, with 7 nucleotides matching TRBD1. Germline V gene data show CDR1 as MNHEY and CDR2 as SMNVEV (reference sequence). CDR3 length: 16 residues. J lost 4 bases, V lost 5 bases, and 13 bases had no gene match. As DNA, the CDR3 is TGTGCCAGCAGTCCCGCCCCGGGACAGCACCTCTATGGCTACACCTTC. Translated, it gives CASSPAPGQHLYGYTF.

This clonotype was recorded only once. This chain links TRBV28 with TRBJ2-7; no clear D gene. Per the germline V gene, CDR1 is MDHEN and CDR2 is SYDVKM. The V end lost 7 bases, the J end lost 2 bases, and 12 bases lay between the germline ends. This CDR3 has 13 residues. The CDR3 spells CASTLRIPYEQYF. The CDR3 DNA reads as TGTGCCAGCACTCTCAGGATCCCCTACGAGCAGTACTTC.

The rearrangement joins TRBV7-2 to TRBJ2-5; TRBD2 matches at 7 bases. In germline, CDR1 is SGHTA, CDR2 FQGNSA. V shed 7 bases, J shed 1 base, and the junction held 6 bases outside the gene matches. CDR3 length equals 14 residues. CDR3 sequence: CASTHAGVQETQYF. CDR3 coding DNA: TGTGCCAGCACCCACGCGGGGGTCCAAGAGACCCAGTACTTC. Full variable domain (remainder filled in from reference TRBV7-2 and TRBJ2-5): GAGVSQSPSNKVTEKGKDVELRCDPISGHTALYWYRQSLGQGLEFLIYFQGNSAPDKSGLPSDRFSAERTGGSVSTLTIQRTQQEDSAVYLCASTHAGVQETQYFGPGTRLLVL.

The V gene is TRBV29-1, the J gene TRBJ2-1; 15 bases are a match to TRBD2. Germline V gene sequence: CDR1 SQVTM, CDR2 ANQGSEA. The CDR3 covers 15 residues. J lost 6 bases, V lost 3 bases, and 3 bases had no gene match. The CDR3 reads CSVDGTSGGINEQFF. The CDR3 DNA is TGCAGCGTTGACGGGACTAGCGGGGGGATCAATGAGCAGTTCTTC.

V and J are TRBV2 and TRBJ1-2, with D unclear. This CDR3 region has 12 residues. V lost 3 bases to trimming and J lost 6 bases, with 8 bases between them. CDR1 is SNHLY, CDR2 FYNNEI, per germline. The CDR3 DNA sequence: TGTGCCAGCAGTGACGACGTTGATGGCTACACCTTC. It encodes CASSDDVDGYTF. Based on the CDR3 plus reference TRBV2 and TRBJ1-2, the full variable domain is EPEVTQTPSHQVTQMGQEVILRCVPISNHLYFYWYRQILGQKVEFLVSFYNNEISEKSEIFDDQFSVERPDGSNFTLKIRSTKLEDSAMYFCASSDDVDGYTFGSGTRLTVV.

The chain couples TRBV12-3 or TRBV12-4 to TRBJ2-7, with 7 bases fitting TRBD2. The V segment lost 6 bases and the J segment 3 bases; nucleotides outside the gene matches: 5. CDR3 size: 13 residues. The CDR3, as DNA: TGTGCCAGCAGGACTAGCTCGAGCTACGAGCAGTACTTC. It encodes CASRTSSSYEQYF.

This clonotype has only a few counts. The gene calls are TRBV4-2 and TRBJ2-4; D is possibly TRBD1 or TRBD2 (6 bases each). The assigned J gene may be wrong: the sequence end matches TRBJ2-7 better. The CDR3 is made up of 14 amino acids. The germline gives CDR1 LGHNA, CDR2 YNFKEQ. The CDR3 here is CASSQGIGGYEQYF. DNA for the CDR3: TGTGCCAGCAGCCAAGGAATAGGGGGGTACGAGCAGTACTTC.

This chain links TRBV29-1 with TRBJ2-5; 8 bases are shared with TRBD2. The V gene's germline CDR1 is SQVTM and CDR2 ANQGSEA. The CDR3 runs to 14 residues. V gave up 6 bases and J gave up 5 bases; unmatched junction bases: 11. This CDR3 is CSVRLALRVETQYF. The CDR3 nucleotides are TGCAGCGTCCGACTAGCGTTGAGGGTGGAGACCCAGTACTTC.

The DNA for the CDR3 is TGTGCCAGCAGCTTACCCGGACTAGCGACTTACGAGCAGTACTTC. This translates into CASSLPGLATYEQYF. This chain links TRBV7-9 with TRBJ2-1; 9 bases are a match to TRBD2. The DNA matches TRBJ2-7 better at its end, which makes the J call doubtful. The CDR3 spans 15 residues. Germline CDR1 reads SEHNR; CDR2 reads FQNEAQ (reference sequence).

The V gene is TRBV29-1, the J gene TRBJ2-3, with D perhaps TRBD2 (5 bases). Trimming left V 4 bases short and J 4 bases short, with 24 bases between. The CDR3 sequence is 17 residues long. The germline gives CDR1 SQVTM, CDR2 ANQGSEA. In nucleotides, the CDR3 is TGCAGCGTTGTTCCATCCCCAATTTTGTACGGGGCAGATACGCAGTATTTT. Translating gives CSVVPSPILYGADTQYF.

The chain couples TRBV18 to TRBJ2-1; D remains unclear. The CDR3 extends over 14 amino acids. V lost 5 bases, J lost 2 bases, and 10 bases lay in between. CDR1 and CDR2 (germline): KGHSH, LQKENI. This CDR3 reads CASSIIGTYNEQFF. As DNA, the CDR3 is TGTGCCAGCTCAATCATAGGGACCTACAATGAGCAGTTCTTC.

The chain carries TRBV10-3 and TRBJ1-4; no definite D call. The CDR3 extends over 15 amino acids. Germline CDR1 ENHRY, CDR2 SYGVKD. V was shortened by 2 bases and J by 8 bases, with 15 bases between the two germline ends. As DNA, the CDR3 is TGTGCCATCAGTGAGGCCGGCGGGGTAGGGGAAAAACTGTTTTTT. This encodes CAISEAGGVGEKLFF.

The V call is TRBV5-6, the J call TRBJ2-4; D unresolved. Trimming took off 4 bases at V and 5 bases at J, with 7 bases between the two ends. The CDR3 extends over 12 amino acids. Germline V gene lookup returns CDR1 SGHDT and CDR2 YYEEEE. CDR3 coding DNA: TGTGCCAGCAGCGCCGAAGAAAACATTCAGTACTTC. Translating it yields CASSAEENIQYF.

CDR3 DNA sequence: TGCAGTGCTAGAGACACTCCGGGACTAGCGGGCGTTCATGAGCAGTTCTTC. This translates into CSARDTPGLAGVHEQFF. The chain carries TRBV20-1 and TRBJ2-1, with 12 nucleotides matching TRBD2. Trimming at V came to 0 bases and at J to 8 bases, leaving 11 bases not matched to a gene. Germline V lookup: CDR1 DFQATT, CDR2 SNEGSKA (reference sequence). The CDR3 consists of 17 residues.

This chain uses TRBV4-1 with TRBJ1-5; 12 nucleotides line up with TRBD1. V shed 1 base and J 6 bases; nucleotides not matched to a gene: 10. CDR1 and CDR2 (germline): MGHRA, YSYEKL. CDR3 length equals 18 residues. The CDR3 is CASSQVPPGTGGFQPQHF. The DNA for the CDR3 is TGCGCCAGCAGCCAAGTCCCGCCCGGGACAGGGGGCTTTCAGCCCCAGCATTTT.

V and J are TRBV6-5 and TRBJ1-2; D possibly corresponds to TRBD1 (6 bases). Per germline, CDR1 MNHEY and CDR2 SVGAGI. This CDR3 region has 14 residues. Trimming took 5 bases from V and 0 from J, leaving 10 bases between them. Here the CDR3 DNA reads TGTGCCAGCAGTACGGGACATTCTAACTATGGCTACACCTTC. Encoded protein: CASSTGHSNYGYTF.